Described below is a single TCR beta chain sequence and its context. The target of this receptor is not known. Base qualities are not at hand, and no much larger clone is one base apart. Library preparation employed the immunoSEQ multiplex PCR assay. For TCR sequencing, RNA was extracted from every sample and reverse transcribed into cDNA to serve as template. First-strand cDNA was synthesized with SuperScript III using a 2:1 mix of oligo-dT and random hexamers. A synthetic immune receptor repertoire was used to gauge amplification bias, and whatever bias remained was removed computationally. Under the source paper's analysis protocol: After raw reads were preprocessed to remove errors, the CDR3 was defined following IMGT conventions as running from the conserved cysteine to phenylalanine. Clonality was calculated as 1 minus Shannon entropy normalized by log2 of the number of productive unique TCRs. Whether each scalp clone was CD4 or CD8 was inferred by checking scalp TCRbeta sequences against the CD4 and CD8 repertoires from sorted blood. The immuneACCESS repertoire file appears here via TCRdb, limited to in-frame rearrangements. These files lack a portion of the clones; in checked studies, under half of the deficit traces to unresolved V genes, and the cause of the others is not known. V, J and clone size were drawn from that table, and D and trimming were deduced from the DNA. This sample is represented by 210,000 or so clones; 66% of them were singletons. The leading ten clones occupy more than 1% of the sample.

The treatment or condition label, read with the paper, signifies: oral pan-JAK inhibitor, 5-10 mg twice daily. Peripheral blood and lesional scalp punch biopsies were obtained from patients with alopecia areata. After PBMCs were isolated by density centrifugation and stained for CD3, CD4 and CD8, a FACSAria was used to sort CD4+ and CD8+ T cells. This sample was taken from a study of CD8+ T cells in alopecia areata (dated by TCRdb to 2016 to 2019). For the study in its entirety: The treated patients, all with moderate-to-severe alopecia areata, were enrolled in an open-label pilot trial of oral tofacitinib given at 5 to 10 mg twice daily. Patients stayed on tofacitinib for 6 to 18 months and then had 6 months of follow-up off drug so that delayed response and recurrence could be assessed. For the treated patients, the SALT score, which quantifies what percentage of scalp surface area is affected, served as the measure of disease severity. In both human patients and the C3H/HeJ mouse model, the study applied high-throughput TCRbeta sequencing to look at T cell clonal expansion in alopecia areata. On the human side, TCRbeta sequencing was run on scalp tissue and on sorted CD4+ and CD8+ peripheral blood T cells from healthy controls and from alopecia areata patients with either patchy or totalis/universalis disease. Biopsies were taken from tofacitinib-treated patients at baseline and at 4 and 24 weeks of treatment, and a later scalp biopsy was taken in several of the tofacitinib-treated patients. Scalp clonality was compared across normal scalp (n=4), patchy alopecia areata scalp (n=8), and alopecia totalis/universalis scalp (n=8). RNA was extracted with the PAXgene miRNA kit for fixed scalp, the miRNeasy kit for PBMCs, and the RNeasy kit for mouse skin. immunoSEQ multiplex PCR using 35 Vbeta forward primers and 13 Jbeta reverse primers was used to amplify TCRbeta CDR3 regions.

CDR3 length: 15 amino acids, cysteine to phenylalanine. Of the read, only the CDR3 DNA is kept; its 45 bases are in frame from base 1. CDR1 is given as SGHRS and CDR2 as YFSETQ, both from the germline V gene. The junction carries 10 bases between V and J, which are trimmed by 1 base and 2 bases respectively. General study outcomes and caveats: Compared with normal scalp, lesional scalp, particularly in alopecia totalis/universalis, had higher clonality and more expanded CD8+ clones, which suggests antigenic drive. With tofacitinib, both scalp clonality and the number of expanded CD8+ clones among the top 100 scalp clones went down significantly. Because the treated cohort was small and had only one nonresponder, larger studies are needed to examine links between baseline CD8+ expansion and response. Resident alphabeta T cells in normal human skin are also sequenced, complicating scalp TCR repertoire analysis, unlike mouse skin dominated by gammadelta T cells. TCR sequences shared between patients were less clear than in mice, possibly partly because of HLA diversity in the patient population. During tofacitinib treatment, many expanded lesional clones stuck around in both scalp and blood, and this persistence may partly explain why relapse happens after treatment is stopped.

Rearrangement joined TRBV5-1 to TRBJ2-1; a tentative D match to TRBD2 spans 6 bases. This TCR was sampled from a human donor with alopecia areata. The specimen was CD4+ T cells sorted from blood, collected at approximately week 45, from a patient treated with tofacitinib. In nucleotide form, the sequence is TGCGCCAGCAGCTTGACGGGGGACCCCTACAATGAGCAGTTCTTC. This encodes CASSLTGDPYNEQFF.